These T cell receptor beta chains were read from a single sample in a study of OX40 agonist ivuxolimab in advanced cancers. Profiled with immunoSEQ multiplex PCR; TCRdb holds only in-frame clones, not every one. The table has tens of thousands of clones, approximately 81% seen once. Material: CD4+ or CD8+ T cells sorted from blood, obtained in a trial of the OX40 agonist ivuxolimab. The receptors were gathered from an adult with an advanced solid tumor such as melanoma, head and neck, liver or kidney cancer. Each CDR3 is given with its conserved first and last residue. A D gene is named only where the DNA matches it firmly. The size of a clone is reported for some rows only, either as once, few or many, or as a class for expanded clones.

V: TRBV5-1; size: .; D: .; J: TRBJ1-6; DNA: TGCGCCAGCAGCTTGGCGGGCAGGGATAATTCACCCCTCCACTTT; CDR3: CASSLAGRDNSPLHF
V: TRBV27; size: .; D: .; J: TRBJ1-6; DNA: TGTGCCAGCAGTTTAGAAGGGCCAACTCATTCACCCCTCCACTTT; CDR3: CASSLEGPTHSPLHF
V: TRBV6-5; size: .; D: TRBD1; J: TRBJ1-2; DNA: TGTGCCAGCAGCTACCCGGGACAGCCCTATGGCTACACCTTC; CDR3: CASSYPGQPYGYTF
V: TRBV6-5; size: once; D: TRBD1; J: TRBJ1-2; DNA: TGTGCCAGCAGTTACGGGGACAGGGATCTGGGCTACACCTTC; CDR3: CASSYGDRDLGYTF
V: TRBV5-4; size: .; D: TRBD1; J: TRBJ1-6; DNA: TGTGCCAGCAGCAGAGGACAGGGGAATAATTCACCCCTCCACTTT; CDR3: CASSRGQGNNSPLHF
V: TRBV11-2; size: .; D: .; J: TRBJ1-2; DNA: TGTGCCAGCAGCATAGGGCCGGGCAGGGTTTATGGCTACACCTTC; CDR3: CASSIGPGRVYGYTF
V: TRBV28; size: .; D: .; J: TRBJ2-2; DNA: TGTGCCAGCAGTCTCCTAGGTGGCGGGGAGCTGTTTTTT; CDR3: CASSLLGGGELFF
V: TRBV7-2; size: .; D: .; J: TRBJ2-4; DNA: TGTGCCAGCAGCCGCCGGGGCACGGGGCGGTACATTCAGTACTTC; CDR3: CASSRRGTGRYIQYF
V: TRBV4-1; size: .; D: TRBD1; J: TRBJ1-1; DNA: TGCGCCAGCAGCCGCGGACAGGGACCGAACACTGAAGCTTTCTTT; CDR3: CASSRGQGPNTEAFF
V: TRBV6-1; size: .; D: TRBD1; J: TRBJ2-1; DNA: TGTGCCAGCAGCGTTACAGGGGGGCAGTTCTTC; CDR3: CASSVTGGQFF
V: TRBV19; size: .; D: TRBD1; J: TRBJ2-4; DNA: TGTGCCAGTAGTGCGGACAGGGAAGGGAGCATTCAGTACTTC; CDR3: CASSADREGSIQYF
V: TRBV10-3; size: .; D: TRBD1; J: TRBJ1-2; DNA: TGTGCCATCAGTGGGACAGGACTAAACTATGGCTACACCTTC; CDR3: CAISGTGLNYGYTF
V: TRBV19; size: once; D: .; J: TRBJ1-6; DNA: TGTGCCAGTACCCCTGGCTTTAATAATTCACCCCTCCACTTT; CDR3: CASTPGFNNSPLHF
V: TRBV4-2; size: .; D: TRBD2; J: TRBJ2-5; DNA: TGTGCCAGCAGCCCCACTAGCGGGGTCGGGACCCAGTACTTC; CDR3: CASSPTSGVGTQYF
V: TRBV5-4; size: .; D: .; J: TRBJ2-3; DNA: TGTGCCAGCAGCTCCGGGGGAGCGAGTTCGGCGCAGTATTTT; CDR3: CASSSGGASSAQYF
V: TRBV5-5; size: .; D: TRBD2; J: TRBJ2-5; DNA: TGTGCCAGCAGCTTTCGAGCGGGGGTGGAAGAGACCCAGTACTTC; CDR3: CASSFRAGVEETQYF
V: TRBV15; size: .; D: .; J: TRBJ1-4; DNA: TGTGCCACCAGCGGGGAGGGAAGTATTAATGAAAAACTGTTTTTT; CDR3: CATSGEGSINEKLFF
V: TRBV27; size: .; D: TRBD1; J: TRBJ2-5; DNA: TGTGCCAGCAGTTCCGGACAGGTCCAAGAGACCCAGTACTTC; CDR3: CASSSGQVQETQYF
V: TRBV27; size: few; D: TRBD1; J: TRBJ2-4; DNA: TGTGCCAGCAGTTGGGACAGGGGGAACATTCAGTACTTC; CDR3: CASSWDRGNIQYF
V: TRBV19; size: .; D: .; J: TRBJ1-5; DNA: TGTGCCAGTAGTCTGCCGACCGGCAATCAGCCCCAGCATTTT; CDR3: CASSLPTGNQPQHF
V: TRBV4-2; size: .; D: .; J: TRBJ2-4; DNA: TGTGCCAGCAGCCAAGACGCTAGCGAGGCAAACATTCAGTACTTC; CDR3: CASSQDASEANIQYF
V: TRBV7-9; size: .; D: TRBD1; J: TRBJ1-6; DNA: TGTGCCAGCAGCTCCGAAACAGGGGGAAATTCACCCCTCCACTTT; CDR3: CASSSETGGNSPLHF
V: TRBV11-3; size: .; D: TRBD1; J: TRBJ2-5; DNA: TGTGCCAGCAGCCAGGGGGCCGTGGGGGTTTCGGAGACCCAGTACTTC; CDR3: CASSQGAVGVSETQYF
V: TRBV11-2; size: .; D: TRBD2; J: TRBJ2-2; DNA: TGTGCCAGCAGCTTCAATAGCGGGGGGGCCTCCGGGGAGCTGTTTTTT; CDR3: CASSFNSGGASGELFF
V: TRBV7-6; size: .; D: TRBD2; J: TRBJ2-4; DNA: TGTGCCAGCAGCTCCCAAGCGGGGGGAGTCAAAAACATTCAGTACTTC; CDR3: CASSSQAGGVKNIQYF
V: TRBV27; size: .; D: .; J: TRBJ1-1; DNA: TGTGCCAGCAGTTTCGGGGGGAACACTGAAGCTTTCTTT; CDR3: CASSFGGNTEAFF
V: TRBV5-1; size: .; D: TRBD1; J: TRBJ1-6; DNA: TGCGCCAGCAGCTTAGGGACAGGGTACAGCTCCTATAATTCACCCCTCCACTTT; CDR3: CASSLGTGYSSYNSPLHF
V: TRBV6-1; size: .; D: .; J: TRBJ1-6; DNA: TGTGCCAGCAGTGAAGCGTGGGTGGGGCCCCTCCACTTT; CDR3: CASSEAWVGPLHF
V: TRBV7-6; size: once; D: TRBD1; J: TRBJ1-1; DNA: TGTGCCAGCAGCTTAGAACAGGGGCGGAACACTGAAGCTTTCTTT; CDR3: CASSLEQGRNTEAFF
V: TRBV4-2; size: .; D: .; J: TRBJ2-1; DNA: TGTGCCAGCAGCGGGACGGGCGTAAGCTCCTACAATGAGCAGTTCTTC; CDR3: CASSGTGVSSYNEQFF
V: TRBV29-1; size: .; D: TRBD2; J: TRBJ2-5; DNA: TGCAGCGTTGGAGTGGGTAGCGGGGGAGAGACCCAGTACTTC; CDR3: CSVGVGSGGETQYF
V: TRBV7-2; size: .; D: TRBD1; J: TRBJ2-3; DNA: TGTGCCAGCAGCTCAATAAACAGGGGTTCCAGAAGCACAGATACGCAGTATTTT; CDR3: CASSSINRGSRSTDTQYF
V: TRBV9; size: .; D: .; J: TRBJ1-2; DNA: TGTGCCAGCAGCGTAGGGGGGGCGCAGGGCTACACCTTC; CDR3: CASSVGGAQGYTF
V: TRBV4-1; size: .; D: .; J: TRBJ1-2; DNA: TGCGCCAGCAGCCAAGATGTTGGGTCCAGGGGAGGTGGCTACACCTTC; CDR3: CASSQDVGSRGGGYTF
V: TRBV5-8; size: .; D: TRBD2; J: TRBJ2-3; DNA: TGTGCCAGCAGCTTCCCCACCGGTAGCGGGGGCTTCACAGATACGCAGTATTTT; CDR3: CASSFPTGSGGFTDTQYF
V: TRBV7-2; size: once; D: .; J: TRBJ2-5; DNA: TGTGCCAGCAGCTTAGCGAGGGGCCAAGAGACCCAGTACTTC; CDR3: CASSLARGQETQYF
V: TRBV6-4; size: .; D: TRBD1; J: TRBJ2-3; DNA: TGTGCCAGCAGGAGGACAGGGGGCACAGATACGCAGTATTTT; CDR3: CASRRTGGTDTQYF
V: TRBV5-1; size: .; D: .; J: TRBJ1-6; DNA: TGCGCCAGCAGCTTGCTTAACCGGACACCCCTCCACTTT; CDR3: CASSLLNRTPLHF
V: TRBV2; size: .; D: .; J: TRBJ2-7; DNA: TGTGCCAGCAGTGAAGCGGGGTATGGGGAGCAGTACTTC; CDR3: CASSEAGYGEQYF
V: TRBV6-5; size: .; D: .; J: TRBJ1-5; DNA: TGTGCCAGCAGCCGAGGCCCCCTTCAGCCCCAGCATTTT; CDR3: CASSRGPLQPQHF
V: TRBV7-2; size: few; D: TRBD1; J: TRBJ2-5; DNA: TGTGCCAGCAACCGACAGGGGATGGGGCAAGAGACCCAGTACTTC; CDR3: CASNRQGMGQETQYF
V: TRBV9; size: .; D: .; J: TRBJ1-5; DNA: TGTGCCAGCAGCGTAGGGGTAGGGCTGACAAATCAGCCCCAGCATTTT; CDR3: CASSVGVGLTNQPQHF
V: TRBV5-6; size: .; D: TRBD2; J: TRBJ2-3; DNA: TGTGCCAGCAGCCCGACTAGCGGGGAGATCTGGGGCACAGATACGCAGTATTTT; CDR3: CASSPTSGEIWGTDTQYF
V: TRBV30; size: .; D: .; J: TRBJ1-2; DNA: TGTGCCTGGAGACAGGGCGTGGGTATCTATGGCTACACCTTC; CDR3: CAWRQGVGIYGYTF
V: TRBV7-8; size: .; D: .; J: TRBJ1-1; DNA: TGTGCCAGCAGCTTACTACTCCTTAACACTGAAGCTTTCTTT; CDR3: CASSLLLLNTEAFF